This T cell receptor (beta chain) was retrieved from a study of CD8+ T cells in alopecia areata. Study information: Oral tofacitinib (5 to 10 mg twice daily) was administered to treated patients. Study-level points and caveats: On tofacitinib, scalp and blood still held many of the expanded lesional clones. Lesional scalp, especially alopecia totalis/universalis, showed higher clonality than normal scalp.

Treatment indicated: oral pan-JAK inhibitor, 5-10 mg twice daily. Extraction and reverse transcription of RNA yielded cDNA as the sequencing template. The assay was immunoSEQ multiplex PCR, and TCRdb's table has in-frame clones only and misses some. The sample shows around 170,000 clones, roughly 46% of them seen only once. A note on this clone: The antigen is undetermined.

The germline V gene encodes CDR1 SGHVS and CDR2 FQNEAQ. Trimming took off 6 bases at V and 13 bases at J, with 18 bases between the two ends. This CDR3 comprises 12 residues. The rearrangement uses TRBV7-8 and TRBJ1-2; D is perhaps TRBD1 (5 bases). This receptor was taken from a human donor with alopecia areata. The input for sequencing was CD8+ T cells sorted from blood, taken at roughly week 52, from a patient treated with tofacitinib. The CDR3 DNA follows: TGTGCCAGCAGTCCCATTGGGGCAGGGCCCACCTTC. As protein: CASSPIGAGPTF.